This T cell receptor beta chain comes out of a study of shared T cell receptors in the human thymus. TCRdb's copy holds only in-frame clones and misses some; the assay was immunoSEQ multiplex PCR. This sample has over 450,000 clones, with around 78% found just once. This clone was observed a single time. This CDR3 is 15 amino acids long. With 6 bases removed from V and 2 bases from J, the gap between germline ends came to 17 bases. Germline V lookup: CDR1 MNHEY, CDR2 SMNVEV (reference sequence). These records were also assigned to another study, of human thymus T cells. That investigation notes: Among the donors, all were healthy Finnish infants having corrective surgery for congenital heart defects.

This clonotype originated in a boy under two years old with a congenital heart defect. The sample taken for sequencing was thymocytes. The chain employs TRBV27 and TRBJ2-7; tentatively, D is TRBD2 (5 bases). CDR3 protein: CASSSRGPITYEQYF. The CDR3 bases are TGTGCCAGCAGCTCTCGCGGGCCAATTACCTACGAGCAGTACTTC.